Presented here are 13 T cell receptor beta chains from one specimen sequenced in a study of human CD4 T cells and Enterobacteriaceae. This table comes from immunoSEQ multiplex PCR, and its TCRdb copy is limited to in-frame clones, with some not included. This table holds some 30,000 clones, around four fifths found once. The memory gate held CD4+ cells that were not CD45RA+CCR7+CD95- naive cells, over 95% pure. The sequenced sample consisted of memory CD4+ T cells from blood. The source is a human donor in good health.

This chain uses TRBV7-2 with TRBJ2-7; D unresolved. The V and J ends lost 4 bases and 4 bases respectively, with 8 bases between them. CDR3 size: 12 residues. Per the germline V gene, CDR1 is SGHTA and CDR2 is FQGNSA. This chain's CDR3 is CASSSTRYEQYF. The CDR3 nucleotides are TGTGCCAGCAGCTCCACCCGTTACGAGCAGTACTTC. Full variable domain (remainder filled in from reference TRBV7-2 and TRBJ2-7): GAGVSQSPSNKVTEKGKDVELRCDPISGHTALYWYRQSLGQGLEFLIYFQGNSAPDKSGLPSDRFSAERTGGSVSTLTIQRTQQEDSAVYLCASSSTRYEQYFGPGTRLTVT.

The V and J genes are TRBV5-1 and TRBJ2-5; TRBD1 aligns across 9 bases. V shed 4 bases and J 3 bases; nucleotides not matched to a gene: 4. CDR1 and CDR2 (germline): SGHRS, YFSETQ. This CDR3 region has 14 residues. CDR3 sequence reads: CASSKQGAKETQYF. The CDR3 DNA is TGCGCCAGCAGCAAACAGGGGGCGAAAGAGACCCAGTACTTC.

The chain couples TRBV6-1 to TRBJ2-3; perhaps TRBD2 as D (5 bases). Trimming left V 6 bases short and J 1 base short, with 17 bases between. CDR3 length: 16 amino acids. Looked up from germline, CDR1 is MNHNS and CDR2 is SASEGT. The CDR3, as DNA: TGTGCCAGCAGGGAAAAGTGGGAGATCGGCACAGATACGCAGTATTTT. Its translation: CASREKWEIGTDTQYF.

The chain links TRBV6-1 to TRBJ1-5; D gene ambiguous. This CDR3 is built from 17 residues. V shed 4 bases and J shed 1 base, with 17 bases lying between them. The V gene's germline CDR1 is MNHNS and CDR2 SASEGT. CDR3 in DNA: TGTGCCAGCAGTGCCCCCCCGCGGGGTTTGAGCAATCAGCCCCAGCATTTT. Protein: CASSAPPRGLSNQPQHF.

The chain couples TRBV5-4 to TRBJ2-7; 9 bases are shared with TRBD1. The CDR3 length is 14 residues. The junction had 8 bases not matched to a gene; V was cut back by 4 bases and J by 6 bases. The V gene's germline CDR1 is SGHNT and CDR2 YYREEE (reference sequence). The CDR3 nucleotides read TGTGCCAGCAGCGATGGACAGGGGAAGACCGAGCAGTACTTC. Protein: CASSDGQGKTEQYF. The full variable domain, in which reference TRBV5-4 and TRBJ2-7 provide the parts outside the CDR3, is ETGVTQSPTHLIKTRGQQVTLRCSSQSGHNTVSWYQQALGQGPQFIFQYYREEENGRGNFPPRFSGLQFPNYSSELNVNALELDDSALYLCASSDGQGKTEQYFGPGTRLTVT.

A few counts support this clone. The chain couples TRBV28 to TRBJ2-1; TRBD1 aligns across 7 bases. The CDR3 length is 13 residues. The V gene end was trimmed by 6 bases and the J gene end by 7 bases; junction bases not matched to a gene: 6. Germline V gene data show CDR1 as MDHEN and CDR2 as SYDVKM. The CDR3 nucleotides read TGTGCCAGCAGGACAGGGCAGGAAAATGAGCAGTTCTTC. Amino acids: CASRTGQENEQFF.

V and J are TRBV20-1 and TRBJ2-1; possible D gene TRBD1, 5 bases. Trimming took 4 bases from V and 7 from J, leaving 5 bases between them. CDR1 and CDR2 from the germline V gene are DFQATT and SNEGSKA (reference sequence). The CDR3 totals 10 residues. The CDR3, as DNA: TGCAGTGCTAAGGGGAATGAGCAGTTCTTC. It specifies CSAKGNEQFF.

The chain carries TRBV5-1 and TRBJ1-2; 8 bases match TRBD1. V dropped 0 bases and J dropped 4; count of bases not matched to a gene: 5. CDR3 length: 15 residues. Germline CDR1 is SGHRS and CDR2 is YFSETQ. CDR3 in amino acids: CASSLGGGQGYGYTF. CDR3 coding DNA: TGCGCCAGCAGCTTGGGCGGTGGACAGGGCTATGGCTACACCTTC.

CDR3 coding DNA: TGTGCCAGCAGTTACACAGCTAACTATGGCTACACCTTC. Protein sequence: CASSYTANYGYTF. V and J are TRBV6-6 and TRBJ1-2; D remains ambiguous. The V gene lost 2 bases and the J gene lost 0 bases, with 4 bases spanning the gap. Germline V gene lookup returns CDR1 MNHNY and CDR2 SVGAGI (reference sequence). This CDR3 comprises 13 residues.

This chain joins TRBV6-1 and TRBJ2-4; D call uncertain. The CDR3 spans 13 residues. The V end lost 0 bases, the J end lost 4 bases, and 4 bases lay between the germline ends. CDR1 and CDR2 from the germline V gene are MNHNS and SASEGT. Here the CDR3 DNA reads TGTGCCAGCAGTGAAGCTCAGAAAAACATTCAGTACTTC. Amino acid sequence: CASSEAQKNIQYF.

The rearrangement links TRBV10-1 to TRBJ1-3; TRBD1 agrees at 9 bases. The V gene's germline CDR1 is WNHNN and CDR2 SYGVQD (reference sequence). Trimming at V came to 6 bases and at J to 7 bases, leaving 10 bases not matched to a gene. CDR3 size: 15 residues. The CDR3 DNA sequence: TGCGCCAGCAGCTCCGGGACAGGGATTTGGAACACCATATATTTT. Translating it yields CASSSGTGIWNTIYF.

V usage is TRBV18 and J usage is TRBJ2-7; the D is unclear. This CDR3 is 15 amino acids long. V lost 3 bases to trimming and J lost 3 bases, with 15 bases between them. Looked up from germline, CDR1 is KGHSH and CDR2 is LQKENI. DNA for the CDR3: TGTGCCAGCTCACCCTCCCCGGAGTCGAGCTACGAGCAGTACTTC. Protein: CASSPSPESSYEQYF.

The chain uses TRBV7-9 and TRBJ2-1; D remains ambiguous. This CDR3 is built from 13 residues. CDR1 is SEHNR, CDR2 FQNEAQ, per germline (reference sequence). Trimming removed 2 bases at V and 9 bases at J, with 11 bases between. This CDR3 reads CASSLSPSPEQFF. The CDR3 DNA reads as TGTGCCAGCAGCTTATCACCGAGCCCTGAGCAGTTCTTC. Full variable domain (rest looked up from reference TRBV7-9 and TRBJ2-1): DTGVSQNPRHKITKRGQNVTFRCDPISEHNRLYWYRQTLGQGPEFLTYFQNEAQLEKSRLLSDRFSAERPKGSFSTLEIQRTEQGDSAMYLCASSLSPSPEQFFGPGTRLTVL.